This TCR beta chain was recovered during a study of blood T cell repertoires in COVID-19. As for the study in general: Acute and convalescent COVID-19 samples came from the United States, Italy and Spain. PBMCs, B-cell-depleted T cells, or T cells provided the cDNA or gDNA that made up the material.

How the authors handled the data: Reference gene primer amplification in the assay estimated nucleated cell counts. Repertoires were generated with immunoSEQ multiplex PCR, while TCRdb's copy carries only in-frame clones and drops some. V and J calls and clone size come straight from that table; D and trimming were deduced from the DNA. The repertoire has about 170,000 clones, 82% of them found once; the top ten carry approximately 7%. Germline CDR1 MNHEY, CDR2 SMNVEV (reference sequence). This CDR3 spans 13 amino acids. Unmatched junction bases numbered 10, after V lost 6 bases and J lost 10 bases. The origin of this receptor is a woman in her 40s with COVID-19, enrolled during active disease. The chain links TRBV27 to TRBJ1-1; 8 bases line up with TRBD1. The sequencing input was peripheral blood. CDR3 region: CASRPSGGAGAFF. The CDR3 DNA sequence: TGTGCCAGCAGACCCTCAGGGGGCGCGGGAGCTTTCTTT.